These 4 T cell receptor beta chains were all obtained from the same sample, sequenced in a study of identifying expanded T cells in peripheral blood. The data were produced by immunoSEQ multiplex PCR, yet TCRdb's version contains in-frame clones alone and is incomplete. The sample lists approximately 94,000 clones; over 75% were seen once. Sequencing was performed on blood. The receptors here all came from a person aged 18-69 years in good health.

The V call is TRBV6-5, the J call TRBJ2-1, with 8 nucleotides matching TRBD2. V lost 4 bases to trimming and J lost 8 bases; unmatched junction nucleotides: 10. The CDR3 totals 15 residues. Germline CDR1 is MNHEY and CDR2 is SVGAGI. CDR3 sequence (DNA): TGTGCCAGCAGTTCAGGGACTAGAGGGATCGATGAGCAGTTCTTC. It codes for CASSSGTRGIDEQFF.

This CDR3 reads CAWRAPGALTQYF. The DNA for the CDR3 is TGTGCCTGGAGAGCTCCGGGTGCTCTCACGCAGTATTTT. The chain joins TRBV30 to TRBJ2-3; D not certain. The germline CDR1 and CDR2 sequences are GTSNPN and SVGIG (reference sequence). V was shortened by 3 bases and J by 9 bases, with 16 bases between the two germline ends. The CDR3 sequence is 13 residues long.

The V call is TRBV7-9, the J call TRBJ2-3, with 8 bases aligning to TRBD2. This CDR3 region has 15 residues. CDR1 is SEHNR and CDR2 is FQNEAQ in the germline V gene (reference sequence). The junction had 6 bases not matched to a gene; V was cut back by 1 base and J by 6 bases. This chain's CDR3 is CASSLDAGGADTQYF. CDR3 bases: TGTGCCAGCAGCTTAGATGCGGGAGGTGCCGATACGCAGTATTTT.

V is TRBV12-5 and J is TRBJ2-5; 8 bases map to TRBD2. V was pared by 5 bases and J by 5 bases, with 4 bases of the junction left unmatched. The CDR3 length is 13 residues. In germline, CDR1 is LGHNT, CDR2 FRNRAP. In DNA, the CDR3 is TGTGCTAGTGGTATGACTAGCGCGGAGACCCAGTACTTC. Protein: CASGMTSAETQYF. Together with reference TRBV12-5 and TRBJ2-5, the CDR3 gives the full variable domain: DARVTQTPRHKVTEMGQEVTMRCQPILGHNTVFWYRQTMMQGLELLAYFRNRAPLDDSGMPKDRFSAEMPDATLATLKIQPSEPRDSAVYFCASGMTSAETQYFGPGTRLLVL.